Listed below are T cell receptor beta chains from one sample, sequenced in a study of cytomegalovirus exposure and HLA in healthy donors. TCRdb keeps only in-frame clones here, not all; method: immunoSEQ multiplex PCR. Altogether 180,000 or so clones are present, 79% being singletons, with the ten largest covering around 2.3%. The specimen sequenced was PBMCs. These receptor sequences come from a woman between 45 and 60 years old in good health and CMV-seronegative. CDR3s include the opening cysteine and the closing phenylalanine or tryptophan. The D gene is left open where the match is weak. Rows may omit the clone size; those that give it use once, few, many or a size class.

D,size,V,J,DNA,CDR3
TRBD1,NA,TRBV29-1,TRBJ2-7,TGCAGCGTTGAAGGCCGACAGGGCTACGAGCAGTACTTC,CSVEGRQGYEQYF
NA,few,TRBV14,TRBJ1-1,TGTGCCAGCAGCCAGCTCACTTGGGGGGTTACTGAAGCTTTCTTT,CASSQLTWGVTEAFF
NA,NA,TRBV9,TRBJ1-5,TGTGCCAGCAGCGTAGATGGCAGGGGAGACCAGCCCCAGCATTTT,CASSVDGRGDQPQHF
NA,NA,TRBV11-3,TRBJ2-2,TGTGCCAGCAGCTCACGGAGGGGCACCGGGGAGCTGTTTTTT,CASSSRRGTGELFF
NA,NA,TRBV29-1,TRBJ2-6,TGCAGCGTTTGGGCCGGCGCTGGGGCCAACGTCCTGACTTTC,CSVWAGAGANVLTF
NA,NA,TRBV28,TRBJ2-7,TGTGCCAGCAGCCCCGGGGTAAACTACGAGCAGTACTTC,CASSPGVNYEQYF
NA,once,TRBV10-1,TRBJ2-5,TGCGCCAGCAGTGACACTATCCAAGAGACCCAGTACTTC,CASSDTIQETQYF
NA,NA,TRBV19,TRBJ2-1,TGTGCCAGTAGTATGAGTGGAGGGGGGGTTGATGAGCAGTTCTTC,CASSMSGGGVDEQFF
TRBD1,NA,TRBV29-1,TRBJ1-2,TGCAGCGTTACCAGGCAGGGACAGAACTATGGCTACACCTTC,CSVTRQGQNYGYTF
NA,once,TRBV9,TRBJ2-2,TGTGCCAGCACCGAGGGGGGGGGAGACACCGGGGAGCTGTTTTTT,CASTEGGGDTGELFF
NA,NA,TRBV11-3,TRBJ2-1,TGTGCCAGCAGCTTACGCAGGGGTGAGCAGTTCTTC,CASSLRRGEQFF
TRBD2,NA,TRBV4-1,TRBJ2-4,TGCGCCAGCAGCCAACTGGGGCTAGCGGGGTCCAAAAACATTCAGTACTTC,CASSQLGLAGSKNIQYF
NA,NA,TRBV27,TRBJ2-1,TGTGCCAGCAGTTTATCGAGGAATGAGCAGTTCTTC,CASSLSRNEQFF
NA,NA,TRBV6-1,TRBJ2-2,TGTGCCAGCACCGTGGGACACGGGGAGCTGTTTTTT,CASTVGHGELFF
TRBD1,NA,TRBV7-6,TRBJ1-1,TGTGCCAGCAGCCCGCGGACAGGGGCCACTGAAGCTTTCTTT,CASSPRTGATEAFF
NA,NA,TRBV25-1,TRBJ2-7,TGTGCCAGCAGACGACAAGGTGCTACCTACGAGCAGTACTTC,CASRRQGATYEQYF
NA,few,TRBV29-1,TRBJ2-3,TGCAGCGTTGCGGCAGATACGCAGTATTTT,CSVAADTQYF
NA,once,TRBV2,TRBJ1-1,TGTGCCAGCACCCCGGGCAGGGTGGGTTTCTTT,CASTPGRVGFF
NA,NA,TRBV27,TRBJ2-1,TGTGCCAGCAGCCGCTCCAGGAATACTTATTTCTTC,CASSRSRNTYFF
TRBD1,NA,TRBV19,TRBJ1-6,TGTGCCAGTAGACGGACAGGGGGCAGTTCACCCCTCCACTTT,CASRRTGGSSPLHF
NA,NA,TRBV4-3,TRBJ1-6,TGCGCCAGCAGCCAAAATTTAGAGACACCCCTCCACTTT,CASSQNLETPLHF
NA,NA,TRBV28,TRBJ1-4,TGTGCCAGCACGGAGTCCTTTAATGAAAAACTGTTTTTT,CASTESFNEKLFF
TRBD2,NA,TRBV19,TRBJ2-7,TGTGCCAGTAGACCGGGACTAGCGGGAGTTGGGTCCTCCTACGAGCAGTACTTC,CASRPGLAGVGSSYEQYF
TRBD1,NA,TRBV10-2,TRBJ2-2,TGCGCCAGCAGGGCAGGGGGCTCAGGCACCGGGGAGCTGTTTTTT,CASRAGGSGTGELFF
NA,NA,TRBV7-8,TRBJ2-1,TGTGCCAGCAGCTTAAGCAATTACAATGAGCAGTTCTTC,CASSLSNYNEQFF
TRBD2,NA,TRBV5-4,TRBJ2-1,TGTGCCAGCAGCTTCGCCGCGGGAGGGCGCAATGAGCAGTTCTTC,CASSFAAGGRNEQFF
NA,NA,TRBV14,TRBJ1-1,TGTGCCAGCAGCCAAACAGAGGGAACTGAAGCTTTCTTT,CASSQTEGTEAFF
NA,NA,TRBV11-3,TRBJ1-1,TGTGCCAGCAGCCCACGCCCGGGAGCTGAAGCTTTCTTT,CASSPRPGAEAFF
TRBD1,NA,TRBV2,TRBJ2-2,TGTGCCAGCAGTGACAGGGGACAGGGATTCCCCGGGGAGCTGTTTTTT,CASSDRGQGFPGELFF
TRBD1,NA,TRBV4-3,TRBJ1-2,TGCGCCAGCAGCCCGACAGGGGGCCTCGATGGCTACACCTTC,CASSPTGGLDGYTF
TRBD1,NA,TRBV11-2,TRBJ1-3,TGTGCCAGCAGCTCCGGACAGGTTGGAAACACCATATATTTT,CASSSGQVGNTIYF
TRBD2,few,TRBV10-3,TRBJ2-1,TGTGCCATGTGGGCGGGGGGGAGCGATGAGCAGTTCTTC,CAMWAGGSDEQFF
NA,NA,TRBV5-8,TRBJ2-3,TGTGCCAGCAGCTTGGGGTCGGGGGGCGTACGAACTAGCACAGATACGCAGTATTTT,CASSLGSGGVRTSTDTQYF
TRBD1,NA,TRBV28,TRBJ1-6,TGTGCCAGCAGTTTCCTAGGGCGGACAGGGTCTGATTCACCCCTCCACTTT,CASSFLGRTGSDSPLHF
NA,few,TRBV28,TRBJ1-4,TGTGCCAGCAGTTTATTGGCGGCAGGGAATAATGAAAAACTGTTTTTT,CASSLLAAGNNEKLFF
NA,NA,TRBV27,TRBJ2-1,TGTGCCAGCAGTTTGGGTCTAACTCGGAGGAATGAGCAGTTCTTC,CASSLGLTRRNEQFF
TRBD1,NA,TRBV4-1,TRBJ1-3,TGCGCCAGCAGCCAACCGGACAGGGCTCCTGGAAACACCATATATTTT,CASSQPDRAPGNTIYF
TRBD1,NA,TRBV15,TRBJ2-7,TGTGCCACCAGCACGGACAGGGGCGCCTACGAGCAGTACTTC,CATSTDRGAYEQYF
TRBD2,once,TRBV7-2,TRBJ2-1,TGTGCCAGCAGCTTAGTCCCGGGACTAGCGGGAGTAAATGAGCAGTTCTTC,CASSLVPGLAGVNEQFF
TRBD2,few,TRBV6-1,TRBJ2-1,TGTGCCAGCAGGGAGCGGGGGGGCCAGTCCAATGAGCAGTTCTTC,CASRERGGQSNEQFF
NA,NA,TRBV15,TRBJ2-2,TGTGCCACCAGCAGAGCTCGTCGGGCAGGGAAGACGGGAGTGGACACCGGGGAGCTGTTTTTT,CATSRARRAGKTGVDTGELFF
TRBD1,once,TRBV9,TRBJ1-2,TGTGCCAGCAGCGGCGGGACAGTTCCTTTTGGCTACACCTTC,CASSGGTVPFGYTF
NA,NA,TRBV6-4,TRBJ2-3,TGTGCCAGCAGTGAGTCGGGAGAGAGTGCAGATACGCAGTATTTT,CASSESGESADTQYF
NA,NA,TRBV28,TRBJ2-7,TGTGCCAGCAGTCCTCCCGGAGGCCGACTATCCTACGAGCAGTACTTC,CASSPPGGRLSYEQYF
NA,NA,TRBV5-6,TRBJ2-1,TGTGCCAGCAGCTATACCCCAGTAGAGCAGTTCTTC,CASSYTPVEQFF
NA,few,TRBV6-6,TRBJ1-5,TGTGCCAGCGCCGACGGGTATAATCAGCCCCAGCATTTT,CASADGYNQPQHF
NA,NA,TRBV6-5,TRBJ1-3,TGTGCCAGCACCCCCGGGGGAAACACCATATATTTT,CASTPGGNTIYF
NA,NA,TRBV27,TRBJ2-5,TGTGCCAGCAGTTTATCCAGGGCCCAAGAGACCCAGTACTTC,CASSLSRAQETQYF
TRBD2,few,TRBV4-2,TRBJ2-1,TGTGCCAGCAGCCGGGGGAGAGGGACTAGCGGGAATGATGAGCAGTTCTTC,CASSRGRGTSGNDEQFF
TRBD2,NA,TRBV19,TRBJ2-3,TGTGCCAGTGGCCCGTCCACTAGCGGGAGGCTTTATACGCAGTATTTT,CASGPSTSGRLYTQYF
NA,NA,TRBV7-2,TRBJ1-5,TGTGCCAGCAGCCCGAGCAGGGGTCAGCCCCAGCATTTT,CASSPSRGQPQHF
NA,NA,TRBV21-1,TRBJ1-4,TGTGCCAGCAGGGGTCGGGGAGGGGGTAATGAAAAACTGTTTTTT,CASRGRGGGNEKLFF
TRBD1,NA,TRBV18,TRBJ2-1,TGTGCCAGCTCACCACAGGGACAGGGGGCTAGGGAGCAGTTCTTC,CASSPQGQGAREQFF
NA,NA,TRBV7-9,TRBJ1-1,TGTGCCAGCAGCTTACCTTTCGACAGTCTGAACACTGAAGCTTTCTTT,CASSLPFDSLNTEAFF
NA,NA,TRBV28,TRBJ1-6,TGTGCCAGCGGATTCACAGGGAACTCCTATAATTCACCCCTCCACTTT,CASGFTGNSYNSPLHF